This note documents a single TCR beta chain sequence. V was shortened by 5 bases and J by 4 bases, with 15 bases between the two germline ends. CDR1 and CDR2 from the germline V gene are SEHNR and FQNEAQ (reference sequence). The CDR3 runs to 15 residues. The record originates from a study of cytomegalovirus exposure and HLA in healthy donors. About the research overall: For the 300 to 450 genotyped donors, 65% to 90% fell within the Caucasian-associated ancestry cluster.

The study ran its PCR with 60 Vbeta and 13 Jbeta primers. In the original workflow: Approximately 12 million of tens of millions of unique TCR beta chains were shared, per a later count. Produced via immunoSEQ multiplex PCR; TCRdb's table is partial and in-frame only. V and J calls plus clone size are reproduced from that table; the DNA served to infer D and trimming. The sample includes about 180,000 clones, 60% to 80% of them seen just once. The chain is built from TRBV7-9 and TRBJ1-5, with D maybe TRBD1 (6 bases). The sequence was obtained from a man between 40 and 49 years old in good health and CMV-seropositive. The sequencing sample was made of PBMCs. The CDR3 DNA reads as TGTGCCAGCAGCCCGGGGGGCGCGGAGAATCAGCCCCAGCATTTT. It encodes CASSPGGAENQPQHF. The variable domain in full, with the rest retrieved from reference TRBV7-9 and TRBJ1-5, is DTGVSQNPRHKITKRGQNVTFRCDPISEHNRLYWYRQTLGQGPEFLTYFQNEAQLEKSRLLSDRFSAERPKGSFSTLEIQRTEQGDSAMYLCASSPGGAENQPQHFGDGTRLSIL.